This TCR beta chain was sequenced for a study of CD8 T cells in Susac syndrome. Notes on the study in general: An acknowledgment was made by the study that its TCR sequencing and HLA analysis involved relatively few individuals.

Random hexamers primed reverse transcription of about 0.5 to 1 ug RNA. The method of amplification for TCR beta CDR3 was immunoSEQ multiplex PCR, covering 54 Vbeta and 13 Jbeta. TCRdb ran MiXCR on the immunoSEQ multiplex PCR reads and lists one entry per CDR3 protein. This repertoire shows under 350,000 distinct CDR3 sequences, 92% found once; its top ten account for over 0.065%. TCR beta from blood CD8+ and CD4+ T cells was sequenced. Concerning this clonotype itself: Its antigen is currently unknown. Compared with germline, one end of the junction differs, possibly owing to a read error.

This clonotype originated in a human donor with multiple sclerosis. Input material: CD4+ T cells from PBMCs.

The CDR3 nucleotides are TGTGCCAGTAGGGTACAGGGAAACACTGAAGCTTCCTTT. It is translated as CASRVQGNTEASF. The chain joins TRBV19 to TRBJ1-1; weak D call: TRBD1 (6 bases). In germline, CDR1 is LNHDA, CDR2 SQIVND (reference sequence). CDR3 size: 13 residues.